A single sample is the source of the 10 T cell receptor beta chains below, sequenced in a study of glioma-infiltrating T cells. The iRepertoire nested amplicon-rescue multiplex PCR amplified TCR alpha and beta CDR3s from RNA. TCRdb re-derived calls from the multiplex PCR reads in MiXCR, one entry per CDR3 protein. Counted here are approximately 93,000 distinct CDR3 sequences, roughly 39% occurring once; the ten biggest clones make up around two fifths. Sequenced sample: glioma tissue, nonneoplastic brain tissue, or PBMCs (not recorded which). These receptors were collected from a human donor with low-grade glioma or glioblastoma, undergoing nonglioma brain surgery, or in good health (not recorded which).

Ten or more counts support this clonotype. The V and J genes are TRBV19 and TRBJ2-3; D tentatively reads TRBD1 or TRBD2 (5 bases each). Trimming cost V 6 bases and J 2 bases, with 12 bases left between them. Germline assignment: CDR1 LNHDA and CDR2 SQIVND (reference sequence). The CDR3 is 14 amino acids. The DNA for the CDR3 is TGTGCCAGTAGGTTTGCAGGGACCACAGATACGCAGTATTTT. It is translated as CASRFAGTTDTQYF.

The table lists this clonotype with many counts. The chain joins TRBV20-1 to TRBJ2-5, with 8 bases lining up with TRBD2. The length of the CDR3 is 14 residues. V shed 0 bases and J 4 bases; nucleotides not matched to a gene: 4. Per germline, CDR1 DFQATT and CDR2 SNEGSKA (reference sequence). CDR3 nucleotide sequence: TGCAGTGCTAGAGACCCGCTAGCGGGAGAGACCCAGTACTTC. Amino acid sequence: CSARDPLAGETQYF.

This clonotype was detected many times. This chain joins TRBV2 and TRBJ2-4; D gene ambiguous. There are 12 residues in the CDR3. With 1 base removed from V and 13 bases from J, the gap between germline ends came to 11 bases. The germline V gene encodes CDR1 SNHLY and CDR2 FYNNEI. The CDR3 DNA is TGTGCCAGCAGTGAAGAGGTCTACCTACAGTACTTC. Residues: CASSEEVYLQYF.

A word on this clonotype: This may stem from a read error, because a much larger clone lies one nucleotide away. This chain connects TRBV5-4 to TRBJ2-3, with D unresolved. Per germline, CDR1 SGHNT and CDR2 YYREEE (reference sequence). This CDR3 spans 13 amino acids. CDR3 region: CASSSPRADMQYF. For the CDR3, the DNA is TGTGCCAGCAGCTCTCCTCGGGCAGATATGCAGTATTTT.

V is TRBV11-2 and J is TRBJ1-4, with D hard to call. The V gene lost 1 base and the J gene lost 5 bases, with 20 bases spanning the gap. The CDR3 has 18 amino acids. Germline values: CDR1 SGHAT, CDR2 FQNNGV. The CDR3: CASSLVPSGRAGNEKLFF. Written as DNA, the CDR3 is TGTGCCAGCAGCTTAGTCCCTAGCGGGAGGGCCGGGAATGAAAAACTGTTTTTT.

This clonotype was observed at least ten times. CDR3 in amino acids: CASSVTGGIGNEQFF. CDR3 DNA sequence: TGTGCCAGCAGTGTCACAGGGGGCATAGGAAATGAGCAGTTCTTC. The J gene is TRBJ2-1, the V gene TRBV6-1; 9 nucleotides line up with TRBD1. The CDR3 spans 15 residues. The V and J ends lost 4 bases and 7 bases, in that order; junction bases with no gene match: 8. Germline V lookup: CDR1 MNHNS, CDR2 SASEGT.

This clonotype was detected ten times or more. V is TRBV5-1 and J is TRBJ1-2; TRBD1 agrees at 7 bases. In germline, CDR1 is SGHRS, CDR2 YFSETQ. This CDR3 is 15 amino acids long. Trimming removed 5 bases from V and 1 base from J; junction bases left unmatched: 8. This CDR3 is CASRYNRGDNYGYTF. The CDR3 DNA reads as TGCGCCAGCAGATATAACAGGGGAGATAACTATGGCTACACCTTC.

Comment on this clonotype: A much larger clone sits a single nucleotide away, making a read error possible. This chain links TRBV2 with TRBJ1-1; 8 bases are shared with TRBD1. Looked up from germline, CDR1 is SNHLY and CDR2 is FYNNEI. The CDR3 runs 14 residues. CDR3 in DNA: TGTGCCGGCAGTGGGAAGACAGGGGTCGGTGAAGCTTTCTTT. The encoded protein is CAGSGKTGVGEAFF.

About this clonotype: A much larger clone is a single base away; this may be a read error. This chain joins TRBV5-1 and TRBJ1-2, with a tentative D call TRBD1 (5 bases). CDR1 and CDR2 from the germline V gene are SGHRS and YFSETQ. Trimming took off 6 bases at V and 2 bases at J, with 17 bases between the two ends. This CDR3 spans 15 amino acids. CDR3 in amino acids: CASNPGGTPNYGYTF. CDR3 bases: TGCGCCAGCAACCCCGGGGGGACCCCGAACTATGGCTACACCTTC.

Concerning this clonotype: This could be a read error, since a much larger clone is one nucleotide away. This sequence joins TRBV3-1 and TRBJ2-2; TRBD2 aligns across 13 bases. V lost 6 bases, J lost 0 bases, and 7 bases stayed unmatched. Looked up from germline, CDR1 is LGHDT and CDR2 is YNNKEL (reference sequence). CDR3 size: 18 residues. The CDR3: CASSPWTSGSSNTGELFF. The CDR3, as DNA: TGTGCCAGCAGTCCTTGGACTAGCGGGAGCTCGAACACCGGGGAGCTGTTTTTT.